This TCR beta chain was recovered during a study of blood T cells in healthy people across ages. Then a second PCR, running about 6 to 12 cycles, was carried out with a sample-barcoded 5' primer and a J-beta primer mix. Each cDNA molecule received a tag from a template-switch adaptor that had 12 random nucleotides. TCRdb reanalysed the 5' RACE reads using MiXCR and keeps one entry per CDR3 protein. This sample has roughly 720,000 distinct CDR3 sequences; roughly 50% occur once, and the top ten carry about 42%. The CDR3 has 14 residues. Germline loops: CDR1 MNHEY, CDR2 SMNVEV (reference sequence). With 4 bases removed from V and 12 bases from J, the gap between germline ends came to 19 bases.

This sequence originates from a man at least 80 years old in good health. Material for sequencing was blood. The chain combines TRBV27 with TRBJ2-1; no definite D call. The CDR3 is CASSWPGAKLRQFF. CDR3 in DNA: TGTGCCAGCAGTTGGCCGGGCGCAAAGTTGCGGCAGTTCTTC.